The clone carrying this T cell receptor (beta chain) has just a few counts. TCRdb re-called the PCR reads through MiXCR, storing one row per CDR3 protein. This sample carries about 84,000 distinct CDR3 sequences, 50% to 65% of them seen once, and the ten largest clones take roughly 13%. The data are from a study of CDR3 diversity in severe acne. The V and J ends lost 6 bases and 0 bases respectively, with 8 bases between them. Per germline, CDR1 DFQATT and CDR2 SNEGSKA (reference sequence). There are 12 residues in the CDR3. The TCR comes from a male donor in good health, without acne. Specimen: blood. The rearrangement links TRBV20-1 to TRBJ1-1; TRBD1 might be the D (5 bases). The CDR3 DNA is TGCAGTGCCAAGACAGTGAACACTGAAGCTTTCTTT. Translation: CSAKTVNTEAFF.